These 32 T cell receptor beta chains were sequenced from one sample in a study of T cells in Graves' hyperthyroidism and ophthalmopathy. Amplification yielded TCR beta CDR3 regions, with RNA transcripts as the source. The HTBI primer set was used in a first-round RT-PCR of the TCR CDR3. MiXCR, run by TCRdb on the multiplex PCR reads, gives a single entry per CDR3 protein. The sample lists 500,000 to 550,000 distinct CDR3 sequences; less than 25% were seen once. Sequenced input: blood. The receptor set was obtained from a man between 18 and 29 years old with Graves' hyperthyroidism.

The chain couples TRBV28 to TRBJ2-5; a weak D match, TRBD2 (6 bases). The CDR3 spans 15 residues. The ends were cut back, 2 bases at V and 2 bases at J, with 12 bases in the middle. Germline V gene lookup returns CDR1 MDHEN and CDR2 SYDVKM. The CDR3 DNA reads as TGTGCCAGCAGTTTAGTCAACGGGAGACAAGAGACCCAGTACTTC. Amino acids: CASSLVNGRQETQYF.

Ten or more counts support this clonotype. The chain couples TRBV24-1 to TRBJ1-2; D possibly corresponds to TRBD1 (6 bases). The CDR3 contains 11 residues. Germline V gene data show CDR1 as KGHDR and CDR2 as SFDVKD. The V end was cut by 6 bases, the J end by 5 bases, with 6 bases between. CDR3 amino acids: CATSTGYGYTF. DNA of the CDR3: TGTGCCACCAGTACAGGGTATGGCTACACCTTC.

The table lists this clonotype with many counts. The chain combines TRBV19 with TRBJ1-1; D remains unclear. Trimming left V 7 bases short and J 1 base short, with 7 bases between. The V gene's germline CDR1 is LNHDA and CDR2 SQIVND (reference sequence). The CDR3 has 12 residues. CDR3 bases: TGTGCCAGTAAAAGGCCGAACACTGAAGCTTTCTTT. Its translation: CASKRPNTEAFF. Together with reference TRBV19 and TRBJ1-1, the CDR3 gives the full variable domain: DGGITQSPKYLFRKEGQNVTLSCEQNLNHDAMYWYRQDPGQGLRLIYYSQIVNDFQKGDIAEGYSVSREKKESFPLTVTSAQKNPTAFYLCASKRPNTEAFFGQGTRLTVV.

Ten or more counts support this clonotype. CDR3 sequence: CASSFGQASYEQYF. CDR3 in DNA: TGTGCCAGCAGTTTCGGACAGGCCTCCTACGAGCAGTACTTC. This chain joins TRBV6-5 and TRBJ2-7; 7 bases line up with TRBD1. CDR3 length equals 14 residues. Germline-derived CDR1 and CDR2 are MNHEY and SVGAGI. J gave up 0 bases and V 4 bases, and 3 bases lay outside the gene matches.

In regard to this clonotype: This may arise from a read error, as a much more abundant clone is one base away. This chain uses TRBV28 with TRBJ2-5; 9 bases agree with TRBD1. Germline V lookup: CDR1 MDHEN, CDR2 SYDVKM. This CDR3 comprises 15 residues. CDR3 protein: CVSSLGTGLQETQYF. The CDR3 DNA is TGTGTCAGCAGTTTAGGGACAGGGCTTCAAGAGACCCAGTACTTC.

The CDR3 DNA sequence: TGTGCCAGCAGTGAAAGGCGGCTGACGAACACCGGGGAGCTGTTTTTT. This sequence encodes CASSERRLTNTGELFF. The chain couples TRBV2 to TRBJ2-2; no clear D gene. CDR1 is SNHLY and CDR2 is FYNNEI in the germline V gene. V was shortened by 2 bases and J by 0 bases, with 10 bases between the two germline ends. The CDR3 has 16 residues. The complete variable domain, with remaining parts taken from reference TRBV2 and TRBJ2-2, reads EPEVTQTPSHQVTQMGQEVILRCVPISNHLYFYWYRQILGQKVEFLVSFYNNEISEKSEIFDDQFSVERPDGSNFTLKIRSTKLEDSAMYFCASSERRLTNTGELFFGEGSRLTVL.

This clonotype has ten or more counts. The CDR3 nucleotides are TGTGCCAGCAGTAAGGGGGTGAGAGGGGGGAACACTGAAGCTTTCTTT. It specifies CASSKGVRGGNTEAFF. J is TRBJ1-1 and V is TRBV28; TRBD1 is a possible D gene (6 bases). V lost 5 bases and J 1 base, leaving 17 bases between the germline ends. Germline values: CDR1 MDHEN, CDR2 SYDVKM. This CDR3 has 16 residues.

This clonotype was counted between two and nine times. CDR3 sequence: CASTRGTGRENTEAFF. The CDR3 DNA reads as TGTGCCAGCACCCGTGGGACAGGGCGGGAGAACACTGAAGCTTTCTTT. The V call is TRBV5-4, the J call TRBJ1-1, with 9 bases matching TRBD1. Germline assignment: CDR1 SGHNT and CDR2 YYREEE (reference sequence). There are 16 residues in the CDR3. V shed 6 bases, J shed 1 base, and the junction held 10 bases outside the gene matches. The full variable domain, with the rest looked up from reference TRBV5-4 and TRBJ1-1, is ETGVTQSPTHLIKTRGQQVTLRCSSQSGHNTVSWYQQALGQGPQFIFQYYREEENGRGNFPPRFSGLQFPNYSSELNVNALELDDSALYLCASTRGTGRENTEAFFGQGTRLTVV.

This clonotype was found many times. This chain links TRBV20-1 with TRBJ2-4; tentatively, D is TRBD2 (6 bases). The CDR3 has 13 residues. V lost 3 bases and J 3 bases, leaving 9 bases between the germline ends. Germline V CDR1 and CDR2: DFQATT, SNEGSKA (reference sequence). DNA for the CDR3: TGCAGTGCTAGCCGGGGGAACAAAAACATTCAGTACTTC. It yields the protein CSASRGNKNIQYF.

V usage is TRBV6-1 and J usage is TRBJ2-7; D unclear. This CDR3 has 13 amino acids. V was pared by 3 bases and J by 5 bases, with 11 bases between. Germline V gene sequence: CDR1 MNHNS, CDR2 SASEGT. Here the CDR3 DNA reads TGTGCCAGCAGTGACCGAACGAACCACGAGCAGTACTTC. Translation gives CASSDRTNHEQYF.

The chain employs TRBV6-1 and TRBJ1-1; D ambiguous. With 6 bases removed from V and 2 bases from J, the gap between germline ends came to 19 bases. Per germline, CDR1 MNHNS and CDR2 SASEGT. There are 16 residues in the CDR3. DNA for the CDR3: TGTGCCAGCAGGCACGCCGCCCTCTCTTCCAACACTGAAGCTTTCTTT. This translates into CASRHAALSSNTEAFF.

This clonotype was observed many times. V usage is TRBV28 and J usage is TRBJ1-2; D perhaps matches TRBD1 (6 bases). Germline CDR1 reads MDHEN; CDR2 reads SYDVKM. The CDR3 runs to 13 residues. The germline V and J ends were trimmed by 4 bases and 4 bases, with 10 bases remaining between them. CDR3 residues: CASSSRGRYGYTF. CDR3 DNA sequence: TGTGCCAGCAGTTCCAGGGGCCGCTATGGCTACACCTTC.

The V and J genes are TRBV2 and TRBJ2-7, with 8 bases lining up with TRBD1. The germline gives CDR1 SNHLY, CDR2 FYNNEI. The CDR3 loop spans 13 amino acids. V lost 7 bases, J lost 7 bases, and 9 bases stayed unmatched. CDR3 region: CASNGQGLGEQYF. CDR3 DNA: TGTGCCAGCAACGGACAGGGTCTGGGAGAGCAGTACTTC.

The chain carries TRBV11-2 and TRBJ1-5; D is uncertain. The CDR3 is 15 residues long. The V gene's germline CDR1 is SGHAT and CDR2 FQNNGV. The germline V and J ends were trimmed by 0 bases and 4 bases, with 10 bases remaining between them. CDR3 nucleotides: TGTGCCAGCAGCTTAGAGTCGGGGAGAAATCAGCCCCAGCATTTT. Amino acids: CASSLESGRNQPQHF.

The V call is TRBV6-1, the J call TRBJ2-5; TRBD2 aligns across 7 bases. Germline-derived CDR1 and CDR2 are MNHNS and SASEGT. V dropped 3 bases and J dropped 4; count of bases not matched to a gene: 11. The CDR3 has 16 amino acids. The CDR3 loop reads CASSDPSGIAGETQYF. In DNA form, the CDR3 reads TGTGCCAGCAGTGACCCATCCGGGATAGCGGGAGAGACCCAGTACTTC.

This chain uses TRBV6-5 with TRBJ2-5; D is ambiguous. The germline CDR1 and CDR2 sequences are MNHEY and SVGAGI. CDR3 size: 13 residues. The V end was cut by 6 bases, the J end by 1 base, with 9 bases between. The CDR3 nucleotides are TGTGCCAGCAGGTCCTCCTTCCAAGAGACCCAGTACTTC. The encoded protein is CASRSSFQETQYF.

This clonotype was observed many times. This chain links TRBV20-1 with TRBJ2-5; the D gene is possibly TRBD2 (5 bases). The CDR3 spans 14 residues. Germline-derived CDR1 and CDR2 are DFQATT and SNEGSKA (reference sequence). Trimming cost V 4 bases and J 5 bases, with 17 bases left between them. The CDR3 DNA reads TGCAGTGCTACCCGCCGGACTGCGCATGAGACCCAGTACTTC. Translation: CSATRRTAHETQYF.

The V call is TRBV6-1, the J call TRBJ1-1; no clear D. The CDR3 runs 17 residues. CDR1 and CDR2 from the germline V gene are MNHNS and SASEGT. The V and J ends lost 2 bases and 2 bases respectively, with 18 bases between them. CDR3 in DNA: TGTGCCAGCAGTGAAAATCGGGATGGAGCATCTAACACTGAAGCTTTCTTT. Residues: CASSENRDGASNTEAFF.

In its sample, this clonotype was seen many times. This chain links TRBV6-5 with TRBJ1-2, with TRBD1 matching over 7 bases. CDR1 and CDR2 (germline): MNHEY, SVGAGI. The CDR3 length is 14 residues. After removal of 3 bases from V and 8 bases from J, the junction contained 9 bases not matched to a gene. The DNA for the CDR3 is TGTGCCAGCAGTTATATCCGACAGGGAATCGGCTACACCTTC. It translates to CASSYIRQGIGYTF.

This clonotype was recorded at least ten times. The rearrangement uses TRBV29-1 and TRBJ2-5; D remains unclear. V was trimmed by 5 bases and J by 5 bases, leaving 9 bases between them. CDR1 is SQVTM and CDR2 is ANQGSEA in the germline V gene. CDR3 length equals 11 residues. This CDR3 is CSVLGTETQYF. In DNA form, the CDR3 reads TGCAGCGTTTTAGGAACGGAGACCCAGTACTTC.

This clonotype was seen many times. V is TRBV28 and J is TRBJ1-1; the match to TRBD1 covers 8 bases. The CDR3 totals 12 residues. Trimming cost V 6 bases and J 9 bases; bases outside gene matches: 6. Germline CDR1 reads MDHEN; CDR2 reads SYDVKM. The DNA of the CDR3 is TGTGCCAGCAGAGACGACAGGGGTAAAGCTTTCTTT. Its protein is CASRDDRGKAFF.

This clonotype was seen ten or more times. The chain has TRBV11-2 and TRBJ2-3, with TRBD1 as a possible D gene (6 bases). This CDR3 has 17 residues. V shed 3 bases and J shed 3 bases, with 19 bases lying between them. The germline CDR1 and CDR2 sequences are SGHAT and FQNNGV. The CDR3 region is CASSLVWGQGKTDTQYF. CDR3 coding DNA: TGTGCCAGCAGCTTGGTTTGGGGGCAGGGAAAAACAGATACGCAGTATTTT. Full variable domain (missing parts from reference TRBV11-2 and TRBJ2-3): EAGVAQSPRYKIIEKRQSVAFWCNPISGHATLYWYQQILGQGPKLLIQFQNNGVVDDSQLPKDRFSAERLKGVDSTLKIQPAKLEDSAVYLCASSLVWGQGKTDTQYFGPGTRLTVL.

This clonotype occurred many times. V usage is TRBV6-2 or TRBV6-3 and J usage is TRBJ1-1; D is unclear. V lost 0 bases and J lost 2, with 13 bases in between. The CDR3 is 16 amino acids. Germline CDR1 is MNHEY and CDR2 is SVGEGT. CDR3 protein: CASSYSSVGNNTEAFF. The CDR3 nucleotides are TGTGCCAGCAGTTACTCGAGTGTGGGCAACAACACTGAAGCTTTCTTT.

In its sample, this clonotype was seen many times. The CDR3 DNA reads TGTGCCAGCAGTAGCTCGGGACAGGTAAATCAGCCCCAGCATTTT. Its protein product is CASSSSGQVNQPQHF. V gene TRBV27 combines with J gene TRBJ1-5; 8 bases align to TRBD1. This CDR3 has 15 amino acids. The J segment lost 4 bases and the V segment lost 5 bases, leaving 7 bases of the junction unmatched. Germline CDR1 MNHEY, CDR2 SMNVEV (reference sequence).

The CDR3 reads CASSGAGRQYF. DNA for the CDR3: TGTGCCAGCAGTGGGGCCGGACGCCAGTACTTC. This chain uses TRBV2 with TRBJ2-5; D remains unclear. Trimming removed 4 bases at V and 10 bases at J, with 10 bases between. The CDR3 has 11 amino acids. Germline V gene lookup returns CDR1 SNHLY and CDR2 FYNNEI. The full variable domain, completed using reference TRBV2 and TRBJ2-5, is EPEVTQTPSHQVTQMGQEVILRCVPISNHLYFYWYRQILGQKVEFLVSFYNNEISEKSEIFDDQFSVERPDGSNFTLKIRSTKLEDSAMYFCASSGAGRQYFGPGTRLLVL.

This clonotype was seen at least ten times. The rearrangement links TRBV12-3 or TRBV12-4 to TRBJ1-1; D remains ambiguous. This CDR3 is 15 amino acids long. V gave up 0 bases and J gave up 0 bases, with 8 bases separating them. The CDR3 bases are TGTGCCAGCAGTTTAGCGCTTCCTTTGAACACTGAAGCTTTCTTT. Residues: CASSLALPLNTEAFF.

This chain uses TRBV28 with TRBJ1-2; TRBD1 matches at 8 bases. CDR3 length equals 15 residues. J was trimmed by 2 bases and V by 6 bases; bases with no gene match: 8. The germline V gene encodes CDR1 MDHEN and CDR2 SYDVKM. The CDR3 reads CASRTQTGENYGYTF. For the CDR3, the DNA is TGTGCCAGCAGGACACAGACAGGGGAGAACTATGGCTACACCTTC.

Ten or more counts support this clonotype. The chain carries TRBV30 and TRBJ2-5; possibly TRBD2 for D (6 bases). There are 13 residues in the CDR3. Per germline, CDR1 GTSNPN and CDR2 SVGIG (reference sequence). The V end lost 5 bases, the J end lost 4 bases, and 14 bases lay between the germline ends. The CDR3 DNA sequence: TGTGCCTGGGATGGGACGGGAGCAGAGACCCAGTACTTC. Its translation is CAWDGTGAETQYF.

This clonotype was recorded many times. The chain is built from TRBV6-5 and TRBJ2-5, with D perhaps matching TRBD1 or TRBD2 (6 bases each). Germline loops: CDR1 MNHEY, CDR2 SVGAGI. The CDR3 sequence is 14 residues long. The ends were cut back, 0 bases at V and 5 bases at J, with 10 bases in the middle. The CDR3 loop is CASSYSGGRETQYF. DNA of the CDR3: TGTGCCAGCAGTTACTCGGGGGGCCGGGAGACCCAGTACTTC.

There are many counts of this clonotype. The V call is TRBV5-1, the J call TRBJ1-2; D unresolved. Deletions cut 4 bases from V and 6 bases from J, with 13 bases between. The CDR3 consists of 13 residues. Germline assignment: CDR1 SGHRS and CDR2 YFSETQ. The CDR3 sequence: CASSDQDLNGYTF. In nucleotides, the CDR3 is TGCGCCAGCAGCGATCAGGACCTGAATGGCTACACCTTC.

This clonotype was seen at least ten times. V gene TRBV5-1 combines with J gene TRBJ1-2; no clear D. Germline assignment: CDR1 SGHRS and CDR2 YFSETQ. The CDR3 loop spans 14 amino acids. The V end lost 0 bases, the J end lost 0 bases, and 6 bases lay between the germline ends. The CDR3 reads CASSLAPANYGYTF. The CDR3 DNA reads TGCGCCAGCAGCTTGGCCCCAGCTAACTATGGCTACACCTTC.

The chain employs TRBV20-1 and TRBJ2-7; tentative D call: TRBD2 (5 bases). Germline CDR1 and CDR2: DFQATT and SNEGSKA (reference sequence). V gave up 0 bases and J gave up 0 bases, with 12 bases separating them. The CDR3 contains 15 residues. Here the CDR3 reads CSAREARRSSYEQYF. Written as DNA, the CDR3 is TGCAGTGCTAGAGAGGCCCGGAGGAGCTCCTACGAGCAGTACTTC.